These T cell receptor beta chains were read from a single sample in a study of cytomegalovirus exposure and HLA in healthy donors. Produced via immunoSEQ multiplex PCR; TCRdb's table is partial and in-frame only. The sample shows some 180,000 clones, approximately 78% of them seen only once. Source material: PBMCs. Receptors originate from a woman aged 25 to 39 in good health and CMV-seropositive. CDR3s include the opening cysteine and the closing phenylalanine or tryptophan. Each record gives: clone size, J gene, V gene, D gene, CDR3 DNA, CDR3 protein. D genes are given only for firm matches. Size is stated for part of the rows, as once, few or many counts, or as a class when the clone is expanded.

few | TRBJ1-5 | TRBV15 | . | TGTGCCACCAGGGAATGGACAAATCAGCCCCAGCATTTT | CATREWTNQPQHF
few | TRBJ2-7 | TRBV4-1 | . | TGCGCCAGCAGCCGCCAACTAGGGGGTTCCGAGCAGTACTTC | CASSRQLGGSEQYF
. | TRBJ1-6 | TRBV9 | . | TGTGCCAGCAGCGTACAGGGTCTACATAATTCACCCCTCCACTTT | CASSVQGLHNSPLHF
. | TRBJ2-7 | TRBV5-6 | . | TGTGCCAGCAGCTCGTACCGCTTAGACACACCTTCTGACTACGAGCAGTACTTC | CASSSYRLDTPSDYEQYF
. | TRBJ1-2 | TRBV11-2 | . | TGTGCCAGCAGCTCGACTAGCACCGCACAGGGTTGGAATGGCTACACCTTC | CASSSTSTAQGWNGYTF
. | TRBJ1-2 | TRBV6-1 | . | TGTGCCAGCAGTGAAGCGGTCGTGGCCGACTATGGCTACACCTTC | CASSEAVVADYGYTF
. | TRBJ1-4 | TRBV6-1 | . | TGTGCCAGCAGTGAAGCACACAGGGTGGATCGTGAAAAACTGTTTTTT | CASSEAHRVDREKLFF
. | TRBJ1-3 | TRBV9 | . | TGTGCCAGCAGCATACAGGCGAGTATGACAGGAAACACCATATATTTT | CASSIQASMTGNTIYF
. | TRBJ1-5 | TRBV6-4 | . | TGTGCCAGCGGCCGGGAGGAGAATCAGCCCCAGCATTTT | CASGREENQPQHF
. | TRBJ2-7 | TRBV7-3 | TRBD2 | TGTGCCAGCACCCCCATCTGGCTAGCGGGAGCCTACGAGCAGTACTTC | CASTPIWLAGAYEQYF
once | TRBJ1-2 | TRBV9 | . | TGTGCCAGCAGCGTAGAGGGAACAGGGAGAGGCTATGGCTACACCTTC | CASSVEGTGRGYGYTF
. | TRBJ1-2 | TRBV7-9 | TRBD1 | TGTGCCAGCAGCCCGGACAGGGACTATGGCTACACCTTC | CASSPDRDYGYTF
. | TRBJ2-7 | TRBV9 | . | TGTGCCAGCAGCGTAGGGGACAACTCCTACGAGCAGTACTTC | CASSVGDNSYEQYF
. | TRBJ2-1 | TRBV7-8 | TRBD2 | TGTGCCAGCAGCGCCGGGACTAGCAGGGTCAATGAGCAGTTCTTC | CASSAGTSRVNEQFF
. | TRBJ2-5 | TRBV7-2 | TRBD2 | TGTGCCAGCAGCTTAGGGTCTAGCGGAAAGCAAGAGACCCAGTACTTC | CASSLGSSGKQETQYF
. | TRBJ1-1 | TRBV6-1 | TRBD1 | TGTGCCAGCATTTGGACAGGGATGGACACTGAAGCTTTCTTT | CASIWTGMDTEAFF
few | TRBJ1-1 | TRBV5-6 | TRBD1 | TGTGCCAGCAGCTGGGACAGGGGGACTGAAGCTTTCTTT | CASSWDRGTEAFF
. | TRBJ1-2 | TRBV5-4 | . | TGTGCCAGCAGCCAGGGAGGGGGGTCGAACTATGGCTACACCTTC | CASSQGGGSNYGYTF
. | TRBJ1-5 | TRBV30 | . | TGTGCCTGGAGTGTATTATCCCCCAGGGGTAATCAGCCCCAGCATTTT | CAWSVLSPRGNQPQHF
. | TRBJ2-7 | TRBV7-2 | . | TGTGCCAGCAGCCCAGTGCGGGAAGCCTACGAGCAGTACTTC | CASSPVREAYEQYF
. | TRBJ1-4 | TRBV27 | TRBD1 | TGTGCCAGCAGTCTACGGACAGGCTCAACTAATGAAAAACTGTTTTTT | CASSLRTGSTNEKLFF
. | TRBJ1-2 | TRBV28 | . | TGTGCCAGCAGTTTAAGTAGGGCACGGGGTGGCTACACCTTC | CASSLSRARGGYTF
. | TRBJ1-2 | TRBV2 | . | TGTGCCAGCAGTGTAGTAATTAGAGGCTACACCTTC | CASSVVIRGYTF
. | TRBJ1-4 | TRBV4-2 | TRBD1 | TGTGCCAGCAGCCAACCTGACAGGGCAACTAATGAAAAACTGTTTTTT | CASSQPDRATNEKLFF
. | TRBJ1-5 | TRBV28 | TRBD1 | TGTGCCAGCAAGGGACAGGCCTCCAATCATCCCCAGCATTTT | CASKGQASNHPQHF
. | TRBJ1-6 | TRBV5-4 | TRBD1 | TGTGCCAGCAGCTCCGGACAGGGGGCATATTCACCCCTCCACTTT | CASSSGQGAYSPLHF
. | TRBJ1-1 | TRBV7-9 | . | TGTGCCAGCAAAAGGACAGCAAGGAACACTGAAGCTTTCTTT | CASKRTARNTEAFF
. | TRBJ1-5 | TRBV19 | . | TGTGCCAGTAGGGGGCACACGAGCAATCAGCCCCAGCATTTT | CASRGHTSNQPQHF
. | TRBJ2-3 | TRBV30 | TRBD2 | TGTGCCTGGAGCCGGGGGGGGCTTGTAGATACGCAGTATTTT | CAWSRGGLVDTQYF
. | TRBJ1-5 | TRBV7-9 | TRBD1 | TGTGCCAGCAGCCCAGGGACAGGCAATCAGCCCCAGCATTTT | CASSPGTGNQPQHF
few | TRBJ1-2 | TRBV29-1 | TRBD1 | TGCAGCGTAGTGGGACAGCCCGACTATGGCTACACCTTC | CSVVGQPDYGYTF
. | TRBJ1-5 | TRBV2 | TRBD1 | TGTGCCAGCAGTCCTGGACAGGGTATTGGCAATCAGCCCCAGCATTTT | CASSPGQGIGNQPQHF
. | TRBJ1-1 | TRBV29-1 | . | TGCAGTTCTGGGAGATCAGAAGCTTTCTTT | CSSGRSEAFF